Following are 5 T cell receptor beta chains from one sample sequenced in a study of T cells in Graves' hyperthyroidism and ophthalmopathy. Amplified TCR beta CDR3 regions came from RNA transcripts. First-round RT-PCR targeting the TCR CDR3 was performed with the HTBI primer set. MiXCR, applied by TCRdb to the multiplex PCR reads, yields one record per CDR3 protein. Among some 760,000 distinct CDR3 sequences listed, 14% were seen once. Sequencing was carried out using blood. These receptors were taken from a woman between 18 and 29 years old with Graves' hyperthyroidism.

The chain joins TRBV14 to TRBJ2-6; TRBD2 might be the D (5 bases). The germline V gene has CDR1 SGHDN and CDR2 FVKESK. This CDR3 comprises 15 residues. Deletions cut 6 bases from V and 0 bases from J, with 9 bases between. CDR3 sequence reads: CASRPAGSGANVLTF. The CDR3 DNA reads TGTGCCAGCAGGCCGGCGGGCTCTGGGGCCAACGTCCTGACTTTC.

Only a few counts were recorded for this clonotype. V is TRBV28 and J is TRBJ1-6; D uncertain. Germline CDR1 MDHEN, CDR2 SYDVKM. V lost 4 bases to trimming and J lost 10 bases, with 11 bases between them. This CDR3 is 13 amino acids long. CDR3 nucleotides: TGTGCCAGCAGTTCCCCGGGGAGCTCACCCCTCCACTTT. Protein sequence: CASSSPGSSPLHF.

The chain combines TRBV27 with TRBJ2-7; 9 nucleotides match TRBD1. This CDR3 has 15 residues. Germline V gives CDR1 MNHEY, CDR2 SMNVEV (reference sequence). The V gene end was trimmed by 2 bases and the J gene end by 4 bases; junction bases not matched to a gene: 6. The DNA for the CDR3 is TGTGCCAGCAGTTTACACCGGGACAGGGCTTACGAGCAGTACTTC. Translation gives CASSLHRDRAYEQYF.

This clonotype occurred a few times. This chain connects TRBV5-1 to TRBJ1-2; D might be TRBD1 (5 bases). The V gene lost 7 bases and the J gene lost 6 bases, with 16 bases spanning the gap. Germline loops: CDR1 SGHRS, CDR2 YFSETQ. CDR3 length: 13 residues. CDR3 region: CASSPIGGHGYTF. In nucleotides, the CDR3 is TGCGCCAGCTCCCCAATCGGGGGACATGGCTACACCTTC.

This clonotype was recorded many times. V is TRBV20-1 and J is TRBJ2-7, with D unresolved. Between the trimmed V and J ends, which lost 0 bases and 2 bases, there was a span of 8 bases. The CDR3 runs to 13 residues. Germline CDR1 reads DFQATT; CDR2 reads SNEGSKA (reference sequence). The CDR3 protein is CSARDQQTYEQYF. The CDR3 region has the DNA TGCAGTGCTAGAGATCAACAGACCTACGAGCAGTACTTC.